This TCR beta chain is drawn from a study of blood T cells in healthy people across ages. Study as a whole: Template-switching capture recovered about one barcoded beta molecule per two T cells.

Overall study results and limits: The fall in TCR beta diversity per million T cells was roughly linear with age.

Next came a second PCR, run for roughly 6 to 11 cycles, which used a sample-barcoded 5' primer along with a J-beta primer mix. Using its own MiXCR run on the 5' RACE reads, TCRdb lists one record per CDR3 protein. This table has around 900,000 distinct CDR3 sequences, roughly half appearing once. They isolated at least 6 million PBMCs from each sample. This clonotype was counted a few times. Its antigen remains unidentified. The CDR3 has 15 amino acids. Germline V gene data show CDR1 as MDHEN and CDR2 as SYDVKM. With 1 base removed from V and 4 bases from J, the gap between germline ends came to 13 bases.

The receptor comes from a woman aged 55-69 years in good health. Sequencing was carried out using blood. The gene calls are TRBV28 and TRBJ1-2; no reliable D call. CDR3 nucleotides: TGTGCCAGCAGTTTATTTGTAACAACTATCTATGGCTACACCTTC. As protein: CASSLFVTTIYGYTF.